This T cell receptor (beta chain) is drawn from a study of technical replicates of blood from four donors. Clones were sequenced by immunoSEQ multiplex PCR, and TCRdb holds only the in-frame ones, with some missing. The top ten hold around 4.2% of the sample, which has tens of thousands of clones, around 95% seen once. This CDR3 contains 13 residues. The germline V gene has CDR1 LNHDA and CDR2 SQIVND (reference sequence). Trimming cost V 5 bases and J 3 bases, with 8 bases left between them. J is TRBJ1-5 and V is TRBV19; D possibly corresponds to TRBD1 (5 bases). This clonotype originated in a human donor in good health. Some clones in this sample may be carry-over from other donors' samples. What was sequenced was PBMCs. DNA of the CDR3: TGTGCCAGTAGTCCAGGGCACAATCAGCCCCAGCATTTT. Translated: CASSPGHNQPQHF.